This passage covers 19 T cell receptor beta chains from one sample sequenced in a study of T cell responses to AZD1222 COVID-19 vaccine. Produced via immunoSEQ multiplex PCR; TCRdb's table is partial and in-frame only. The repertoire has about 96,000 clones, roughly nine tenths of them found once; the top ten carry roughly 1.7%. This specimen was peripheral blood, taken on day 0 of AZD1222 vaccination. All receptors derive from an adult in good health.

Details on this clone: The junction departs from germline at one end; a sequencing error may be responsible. The CDR3 DNA follows: TGTGCTAGCAGCGCTGACAGGGGTCGGCAAGAGACCCAGTACTTC. Its translation is CASSADRGRQETQYF. V is TRBV7-7 and J is TRBJ2-5, with 8 bases lining up with TRBD1. CDR3 length equals 15 residues. CDR1 is SSHAT and CDR2 is FNYEAQ in the germline V gene (reference sequence).

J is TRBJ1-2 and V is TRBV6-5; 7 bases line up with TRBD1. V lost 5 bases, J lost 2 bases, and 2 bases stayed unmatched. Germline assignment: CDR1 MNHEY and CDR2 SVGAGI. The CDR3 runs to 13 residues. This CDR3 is CASSRDSNYGYTF. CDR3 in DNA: TGTGCCAGCAGTAGGGACAGCAACTATGGCTACACCTTC.

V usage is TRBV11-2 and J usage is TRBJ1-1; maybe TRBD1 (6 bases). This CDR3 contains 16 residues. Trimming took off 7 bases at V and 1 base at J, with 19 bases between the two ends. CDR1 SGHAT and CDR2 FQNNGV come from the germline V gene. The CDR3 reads CASTVPTGARNTEAFF. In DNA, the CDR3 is TGTGCCAGCACGGTACCCACGGGGGCGCGGAACACTGAAGCTTTCTTT.

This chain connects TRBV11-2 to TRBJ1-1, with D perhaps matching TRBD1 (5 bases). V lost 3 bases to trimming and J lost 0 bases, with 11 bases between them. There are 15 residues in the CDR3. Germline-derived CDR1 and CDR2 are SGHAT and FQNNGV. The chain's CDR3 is CASSFGAAVNTEAFF. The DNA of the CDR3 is TGTGCCAGCAGCTTTGGGGCGGCCGTGAACACTGAAGCTTTCTTT.

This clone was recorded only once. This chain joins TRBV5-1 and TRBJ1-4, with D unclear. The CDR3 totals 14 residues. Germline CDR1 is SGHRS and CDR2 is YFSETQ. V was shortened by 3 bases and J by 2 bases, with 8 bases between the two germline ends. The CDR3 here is CASSYGGTNEKLFF. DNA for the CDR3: TGCGCCAGCAGCTACGGTGGCACTAATGAAAAACTGTTTTTT.

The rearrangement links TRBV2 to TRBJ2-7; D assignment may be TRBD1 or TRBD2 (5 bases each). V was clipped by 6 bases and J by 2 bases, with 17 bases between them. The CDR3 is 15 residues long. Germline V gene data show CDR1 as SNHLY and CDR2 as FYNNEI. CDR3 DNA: TGTGCCAGCAGACCGTTTAGCGACAGAACCTACGAGCAGTACTTC. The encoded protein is CASRPFSDRTYEQYF.

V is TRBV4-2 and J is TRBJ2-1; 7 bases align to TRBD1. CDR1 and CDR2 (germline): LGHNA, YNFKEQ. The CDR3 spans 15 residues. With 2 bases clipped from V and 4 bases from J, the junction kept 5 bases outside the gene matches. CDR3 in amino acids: CASSQFRDSYNEQFF. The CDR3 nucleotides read TGTGCCAGCAGCCAATTCAGGGACAGTTACAATGAGCAGTTCTTC.

CDR3 residues: CASSKVPLGGYTF. The DNA of the CDR3 is TGTGCCAGCAGCAAAGTACCGTTAGGAGGCTACACCTTC. The V call is TRBV21-1, the J call TRBJ1-2. TRBV21-1 is a pseudogene segment. CDR3 size: 13 residues.

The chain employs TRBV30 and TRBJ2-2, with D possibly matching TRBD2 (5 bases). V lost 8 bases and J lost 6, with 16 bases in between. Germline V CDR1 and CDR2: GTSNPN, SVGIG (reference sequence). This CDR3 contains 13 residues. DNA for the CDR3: TGTGCCCGGCGGGCGGTGGTACCCGGGGAGCTGTTTTTT. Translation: CARRAVVPGELFF.

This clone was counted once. In DNA form, the CDR3 reads TGTGCCAGCAGCCAACGGGGGGGTAGGTCAGATACGCAGTATTTT. Protein product: CASSQRGGRSDTQYF. This rearrangement joins TRBV3-1 (or the pseudogene TRBV3-2) to TRBJ2-3; TRBD2 agrees at 8 bases. This CDR3 has 15 residues. V shed 2 bases, J shed 4 bases, and the junction held 5 bases outside the gene matches. The germline V gene has CDR1 LGHDT and CDR2 YNNKEL (reference sequence).

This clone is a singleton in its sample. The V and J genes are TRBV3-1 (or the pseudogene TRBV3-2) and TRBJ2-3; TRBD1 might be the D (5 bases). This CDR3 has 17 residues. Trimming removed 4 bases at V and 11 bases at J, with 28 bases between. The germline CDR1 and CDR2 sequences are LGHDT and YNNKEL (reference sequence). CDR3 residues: CASSPLGWSDSTNMQYF. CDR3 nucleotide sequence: TGTGCCAGCAGCCCACTCGGGTGGAGCGACAGCACAAATATGCAGTATTTT.

The chain's CDR3 is CASTTGGSDTQYF. For the CDR3, the DNA is TGTGCCAGCACTACAGGGGGTTCGGATACGCAGTATTTT. The chain carries TRBV5-6 and TRBJ2-3; 8 bases agree with TRBD1. The V gene end was trimmed by 6 bases and the J gene end by 6 bases; junction bases not matched to a gene: 6. The CDR3 has 13 residues. Germline V gene lookup returns CDR1 SGHDT and CDR2 YYEEEE.

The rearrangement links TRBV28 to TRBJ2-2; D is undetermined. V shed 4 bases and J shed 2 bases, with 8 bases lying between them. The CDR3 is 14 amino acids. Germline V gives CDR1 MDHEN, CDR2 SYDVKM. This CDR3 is CASSSNSNTGELFF. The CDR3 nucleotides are TGTGCCAGCAGTTCGAACAGCAACACCGGGGAGCTGTTTTTT.

DNA of the CDR3: TGTGCCAGCAGCCAGGGACTAGCGGGGGGGCCTCGGGAGACCCAGTACTTC. Amino acids: CASSQGLAGGPRETQYF. The genes are TRBV28 and TRBJ2-5; 16 nucleotides match TRBD2. Germline values: CDR1 MDHEN, CDR2 SYDVKM. The V gene end was trimmed by 6 bases and the J gene end by 5 bases; junction bases not matched to a gene: 9. The CDR3 is made up of 17 amino acids.

Here the CDR3 reads CASSKETLIGVNTGELFF. The CDR3 DNA is TGTGCCAGCAGCAAAGAAACCTTAATAGGGGTGAACACCGGGGAGCTGTTTTTT. This chain uses TRBV21-1 with TRBJ2-2; the table names TRBD1, a call not compared with the DNA. TRBV21-1 is a pseudogene segment. The CDR3 length is 18 residues.

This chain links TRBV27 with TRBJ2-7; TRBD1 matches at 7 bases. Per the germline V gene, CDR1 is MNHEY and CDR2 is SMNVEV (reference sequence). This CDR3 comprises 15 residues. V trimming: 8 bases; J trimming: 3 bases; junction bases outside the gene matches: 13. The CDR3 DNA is TGTGCCAGCCGCAGTGAGGGGGCAGGTCTCTACGAGCAGTACTTC. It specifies CASRSEGAGLYEQYF.

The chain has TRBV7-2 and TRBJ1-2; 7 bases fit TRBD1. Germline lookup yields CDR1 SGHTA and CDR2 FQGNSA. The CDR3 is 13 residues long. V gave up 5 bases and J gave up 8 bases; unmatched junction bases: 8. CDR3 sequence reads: CASSPGTQGGYTF. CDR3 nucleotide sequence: TGTGCCAGCAGCCCCGGGACACAGGGGGGCTACACCTTC.

The CDR3 loop reads CASSHGLNYEQYF. Written as DNA, the CDR3 is TGCGCCAGCAGCCACGGTCTTAACTACGAGCAGTACTTC. The genes are TRBV4-1 and TRBJ2-7, with D hard to call. The V and J ends lost 3 bases and 3 bases respectively, with 9 bases between them. There are 13 residues in the CDR3. CDR1 MGHRA and CDR2 YSYEKL come from the germline V gene.

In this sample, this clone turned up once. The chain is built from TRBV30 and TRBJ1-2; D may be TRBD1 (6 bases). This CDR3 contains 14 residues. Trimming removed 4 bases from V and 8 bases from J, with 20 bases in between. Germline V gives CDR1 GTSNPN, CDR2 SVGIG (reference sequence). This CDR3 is CAWILPTGPEGYTF. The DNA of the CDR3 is TGTGCCTGGATACTGCCGACAGGCCCGGAGGGCTACACCTTC. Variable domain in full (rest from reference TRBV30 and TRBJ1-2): SQTIHQWPATLVQPVGSPLSLECTVEGTSNPNLYWYRQAAGRGLQLLFYSVGIGQISSEVPQNLSASRPQDRQFILSSKKLLLSDSGFYLCAWILPTGPEGYTFGSGTRLTVV.